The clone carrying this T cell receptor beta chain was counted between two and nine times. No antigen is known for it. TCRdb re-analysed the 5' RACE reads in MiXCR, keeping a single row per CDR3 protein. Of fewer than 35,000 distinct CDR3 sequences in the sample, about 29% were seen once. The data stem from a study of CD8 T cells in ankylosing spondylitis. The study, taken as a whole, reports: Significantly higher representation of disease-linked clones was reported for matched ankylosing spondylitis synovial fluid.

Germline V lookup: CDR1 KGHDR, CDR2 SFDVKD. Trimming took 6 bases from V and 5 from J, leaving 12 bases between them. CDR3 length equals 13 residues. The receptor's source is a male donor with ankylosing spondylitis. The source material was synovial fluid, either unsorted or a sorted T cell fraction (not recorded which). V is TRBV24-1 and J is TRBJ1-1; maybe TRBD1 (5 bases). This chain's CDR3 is CATSLGEGTEAFF. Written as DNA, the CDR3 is TGTGCCACCAGTCTAGGGGAGGGGACTGAAGCTTTCTTT.